The TCR beta chain under discussion was sequenced for a study of cytomegalovirus exposure and HLA in healthy donors. Study information: In a previous analysis, some 110 million unique TCR beta sequences were found from 150 million to 200 million T cells. Some 87 million unique TCRs from HLA-typed donors were held in an early release of data.

The CDR3 sequence is 17 residues long. Germline V gene data show CDR1 as MGHRA and CDR2 as YSYEKL. V was pared by 0 bases and J by 2 bases, with 7 bases of the junction left unmatched. As for this clone: Its matching antigen is unknown.

Vbeta (60) and Jbeta (13) primers were used in the PCR. Assay used: immunoSEQ multiplex PCR; TCRdb lists only in-frame clones, some missing. The repertoire includes about 210,000 clones, over 80% of them detected once, and 6% sits in the top ten. Study-wide points: Most TCR beta V segments were productive about 90% or about 30% of the time in an earlier analysis. Reports credit the classifier with highly specific, highly sensitive diagnosis of cytomegalovirus status.

This receptor was identified in a man in his forties in good health and CMV-seropositive. The chain is built from TRBV4-1 and TRBJ2-3; 8 nucleotides match TRBD2. The material sequenced was PBMCs. Here the CDR3 reads CASSQEYAGGPTDTQYF. CDR3 DNA: TGCGCCAGCAGCCAAGAATACGCGGGAGGACCCACAGATACGCAGTATTTT.